This TCR beta chain stems from a study of T cells in Graves' hyperthyroidism and ophthalmopathy. Study-level results: Blood samples included most of the expanded thyroid clonotypes exceeding 0.001.

As to this clonotype: Its antigen is unknown.

RNA transcripts yielded amplified TCR beta CDR3 regions. First-round RT-PCR targeting the TCR CDR3 was performed with the HTBI primer set. MiXCR was run by TCRdb on the multiplex PCR reads, yielding one entry per CDR3 protein. This sample has about 350,000 distinct CDR3 sequences, with roughly 14% found just once. V was cut by 7 bases and J by 1 base, with 10 bases left in between. CDR3 length: 13 amino acids. Per germline, CDR1 MDHEN and CDR2 SYDVKM. The source is a woman in her twenties or thirties with Graves' hyperthyroidism. The chain has TRBV28 and TRBJ1-1, with a weak D call TRBD1 (5 bases). What was sequenced was blood. The CDR3 DNA is TGTGCCAGCACCAGGGAGTGGAACACTGAAGCTTTCTTT. Residues: CASTREWNTEAFF.